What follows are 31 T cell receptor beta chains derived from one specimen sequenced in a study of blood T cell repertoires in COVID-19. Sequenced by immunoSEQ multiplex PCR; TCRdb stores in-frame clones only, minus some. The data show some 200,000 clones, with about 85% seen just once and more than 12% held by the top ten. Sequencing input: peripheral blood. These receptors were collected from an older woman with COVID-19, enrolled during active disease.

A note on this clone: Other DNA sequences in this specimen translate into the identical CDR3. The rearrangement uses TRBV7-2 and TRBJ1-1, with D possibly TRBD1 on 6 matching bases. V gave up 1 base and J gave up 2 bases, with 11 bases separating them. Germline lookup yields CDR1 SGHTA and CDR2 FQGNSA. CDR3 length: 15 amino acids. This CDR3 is CASSLGGRGNTEAFF. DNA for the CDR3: TGTGCCAGCAGCTTAGGAGGCAGGGGTAACACTGAAGCTTTCTTT.

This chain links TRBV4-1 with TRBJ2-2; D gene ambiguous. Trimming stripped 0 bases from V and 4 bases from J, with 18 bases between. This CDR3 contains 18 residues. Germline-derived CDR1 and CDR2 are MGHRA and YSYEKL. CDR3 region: CASSQDLARPAPTGELFF. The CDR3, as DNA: TGCGCCAGCAGCCAAGATCTGGCTAGGCCTGCGCCCACCGGGGAGCTGTTTTTT.

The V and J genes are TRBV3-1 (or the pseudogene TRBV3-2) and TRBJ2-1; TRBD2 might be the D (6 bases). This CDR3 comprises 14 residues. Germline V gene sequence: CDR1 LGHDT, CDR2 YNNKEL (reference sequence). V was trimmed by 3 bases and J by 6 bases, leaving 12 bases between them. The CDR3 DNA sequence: TGTGCCAGCAGCCACCTTACTAGCAGCAATGAGCAGTTCTTC. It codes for CASSHLTSSNEQFF.

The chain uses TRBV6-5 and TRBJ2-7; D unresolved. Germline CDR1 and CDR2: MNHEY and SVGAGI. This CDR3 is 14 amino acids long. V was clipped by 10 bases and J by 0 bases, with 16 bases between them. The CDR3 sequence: CATRPRKSSYEQYV. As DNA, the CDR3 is TGTGCCACCCGACCGCGGAAGAGCTCCTACGAGCAGTACGTC.

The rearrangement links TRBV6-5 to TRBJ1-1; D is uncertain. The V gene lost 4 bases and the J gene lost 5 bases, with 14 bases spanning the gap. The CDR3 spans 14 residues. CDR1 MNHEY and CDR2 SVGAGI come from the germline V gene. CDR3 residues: CASSSQVLDTEAFF. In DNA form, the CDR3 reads TGTGCCAGCAGTTCCCAGGTTCTGGATACTGAAGCTTTCTTT.

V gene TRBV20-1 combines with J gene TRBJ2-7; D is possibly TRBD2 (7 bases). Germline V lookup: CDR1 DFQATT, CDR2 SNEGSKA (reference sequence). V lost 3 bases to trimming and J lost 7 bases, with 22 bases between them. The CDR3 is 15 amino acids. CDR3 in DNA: TGCAGTGCTAGTTCCCCGGAGCTCGGGGGGCGAGAGCAGTACGTC. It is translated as CSASSPELGGREQYV.

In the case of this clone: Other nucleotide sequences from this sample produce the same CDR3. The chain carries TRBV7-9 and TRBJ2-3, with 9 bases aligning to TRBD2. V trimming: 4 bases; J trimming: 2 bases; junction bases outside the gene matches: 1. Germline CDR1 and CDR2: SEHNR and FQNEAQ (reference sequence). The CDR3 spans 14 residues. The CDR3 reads CASSSSGNTDTQYF. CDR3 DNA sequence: TGTGCCAGCAGCTCTAGCGGGAACACAGATACGCAGTATTTT. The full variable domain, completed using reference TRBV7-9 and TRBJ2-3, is DTGVSQNPRHKITKRGQNVTFRCDPISEHNRLYWYRQTLGQGPEFLTYFQNEAQLEKSRLLSDRFSAERPKGSFSTLEIQRTEQGDSAMYLCASSSSGNTDTQYFGPGTRLTVL.

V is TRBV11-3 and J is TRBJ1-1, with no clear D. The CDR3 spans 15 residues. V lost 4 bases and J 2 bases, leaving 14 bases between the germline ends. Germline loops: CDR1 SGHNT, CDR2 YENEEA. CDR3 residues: CASSSSRGSNTEAFF. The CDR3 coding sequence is TGTGCCAGCAGCTCCTCCCGAGGGTCCAACACTGAAGCTTTCTTT.

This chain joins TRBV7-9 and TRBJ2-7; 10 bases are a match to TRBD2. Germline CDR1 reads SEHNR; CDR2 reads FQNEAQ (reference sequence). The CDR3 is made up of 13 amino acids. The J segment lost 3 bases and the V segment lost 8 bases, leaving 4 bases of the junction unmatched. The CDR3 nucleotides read TGTGCCAGCGCGGCTAGCGGGAGCTACGAGCAGTACTTC. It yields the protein CASAASGSYEQYF. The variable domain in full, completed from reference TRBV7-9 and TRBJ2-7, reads DTGVSQNPRHKITKRGQNVTFRCDPISEHNRLYWYRQTLGQGPEFLTYFQNEAQLEKSRLLSDRFSAERPKGSFSTLEIQRTEQGDSAMYLCASAASGSYEQYFGPGTRLTVT.

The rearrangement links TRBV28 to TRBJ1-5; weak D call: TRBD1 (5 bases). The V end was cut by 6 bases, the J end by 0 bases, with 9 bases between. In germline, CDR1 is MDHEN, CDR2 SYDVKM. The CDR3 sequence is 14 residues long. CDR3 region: CASRETVSNQPQHF. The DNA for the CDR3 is TGTGCCAGCAGGGAGACAGTTAGCAATCAGCCCCAGCATTTT.

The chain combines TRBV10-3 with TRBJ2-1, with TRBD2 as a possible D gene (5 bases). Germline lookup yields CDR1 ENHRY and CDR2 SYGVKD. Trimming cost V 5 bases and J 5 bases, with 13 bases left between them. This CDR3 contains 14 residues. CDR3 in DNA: TGTGCCATCAGTCAAAGGGAGTTGGACAATGAGCAGTTCTTC. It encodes CAISQRELDNEQFF.

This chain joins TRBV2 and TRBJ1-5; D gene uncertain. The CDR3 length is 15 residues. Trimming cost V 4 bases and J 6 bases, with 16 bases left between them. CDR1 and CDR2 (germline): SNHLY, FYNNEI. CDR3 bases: TGTGCCAGCAGTGGAGGGCCGGGGTTTTCTCAGCCCCAGCATTTT. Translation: CASSGGPGFSQPQHF.

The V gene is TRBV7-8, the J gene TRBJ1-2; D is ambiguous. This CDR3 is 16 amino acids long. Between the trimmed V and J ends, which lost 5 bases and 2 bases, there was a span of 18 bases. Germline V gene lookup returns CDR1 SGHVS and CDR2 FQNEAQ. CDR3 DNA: TGTGCCAGCAGCCCTCAGGTGTTGAGCTCCAACTATGGCTACACCTTC. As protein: CASSPQVLSSNYGYTF.

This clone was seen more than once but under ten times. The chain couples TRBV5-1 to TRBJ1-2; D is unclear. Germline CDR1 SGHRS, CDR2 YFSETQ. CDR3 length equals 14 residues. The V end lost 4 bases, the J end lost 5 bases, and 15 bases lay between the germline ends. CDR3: CASSPRSAGYGYTF. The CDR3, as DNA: TGCGCCAGCAGCCCCCGGTCAGCGGGTTATGGCTACACCTTC.

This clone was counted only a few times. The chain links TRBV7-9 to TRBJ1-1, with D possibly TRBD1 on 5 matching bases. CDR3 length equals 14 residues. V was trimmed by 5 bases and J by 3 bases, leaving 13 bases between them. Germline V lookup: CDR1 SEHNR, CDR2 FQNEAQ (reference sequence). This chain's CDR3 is CASSPGMTDTEAFF. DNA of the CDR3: TGTGCCAGCAGCCCAGGGATGACGGACACTGAAGCTTTCTTT.

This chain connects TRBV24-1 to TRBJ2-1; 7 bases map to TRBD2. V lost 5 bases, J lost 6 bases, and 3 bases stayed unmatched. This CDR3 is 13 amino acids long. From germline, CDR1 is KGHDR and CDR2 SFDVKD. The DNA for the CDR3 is TGTGCCACCAGTGTGGGAGGGTCCAATGAGCAGTTCTTC. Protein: CATSVGGSNEQFF.

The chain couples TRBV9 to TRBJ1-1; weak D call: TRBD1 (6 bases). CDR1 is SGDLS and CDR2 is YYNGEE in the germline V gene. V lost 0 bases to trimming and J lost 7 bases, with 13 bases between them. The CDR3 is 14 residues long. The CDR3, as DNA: TGTGCCAGCAGCGTAGAAGTTGGACAGAATGAAGCTTTCTTT. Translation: CASSVEVGQNEAFF.

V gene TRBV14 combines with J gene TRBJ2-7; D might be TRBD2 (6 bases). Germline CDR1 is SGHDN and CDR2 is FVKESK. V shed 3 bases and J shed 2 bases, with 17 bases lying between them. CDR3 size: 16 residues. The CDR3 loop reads CASSHHSGGLAYEQYF. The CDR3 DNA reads TGTGCCAGCAGCCATCATAGCGGCGGCCTCGCCTACGAGCAGTACTTC.

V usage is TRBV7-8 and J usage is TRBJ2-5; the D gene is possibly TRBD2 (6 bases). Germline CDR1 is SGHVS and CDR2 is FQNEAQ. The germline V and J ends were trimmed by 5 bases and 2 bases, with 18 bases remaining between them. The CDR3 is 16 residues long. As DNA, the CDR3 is TGTGCCAGCAGCCTCAAGCGGGCTAGCAGACAAGAGACCCAGTACTTC. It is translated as CASSLKRASRQETQYF.

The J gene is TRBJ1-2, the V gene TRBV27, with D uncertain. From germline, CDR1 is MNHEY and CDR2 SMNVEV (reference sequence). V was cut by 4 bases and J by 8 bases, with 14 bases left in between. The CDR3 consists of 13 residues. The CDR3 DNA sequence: TGTGCCAGCAGTTGGCGGTCGGCGGCCGGCTACACCTTC. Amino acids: CASSWRSAAGYTF.

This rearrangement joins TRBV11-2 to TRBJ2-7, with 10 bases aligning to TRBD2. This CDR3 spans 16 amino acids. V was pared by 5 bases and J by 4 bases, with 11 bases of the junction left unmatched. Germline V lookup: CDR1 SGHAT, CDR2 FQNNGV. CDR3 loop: CASSRDTGLADYEQYF. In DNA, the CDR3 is TGTGCCAGCAGCCGAGATACAGGACTAGCGGATTACGAGCAGTACTTC.

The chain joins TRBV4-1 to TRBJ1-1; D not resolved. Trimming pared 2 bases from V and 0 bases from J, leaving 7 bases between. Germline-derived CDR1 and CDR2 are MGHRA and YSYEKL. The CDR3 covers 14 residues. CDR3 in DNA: TGCGCCAGCAGCCAAACAGATATGAACACTGAAGCTTTCTTT. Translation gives CASSQTDMNTEAFF.

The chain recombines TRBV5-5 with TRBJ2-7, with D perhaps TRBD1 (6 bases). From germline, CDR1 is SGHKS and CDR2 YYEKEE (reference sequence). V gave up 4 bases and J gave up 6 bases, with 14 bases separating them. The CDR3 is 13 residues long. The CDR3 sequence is CASSPQGPAEQYF. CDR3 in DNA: TGTGCCAGCAGCCCCCAGGGGCCCGCCGAGCAGTACTTC.

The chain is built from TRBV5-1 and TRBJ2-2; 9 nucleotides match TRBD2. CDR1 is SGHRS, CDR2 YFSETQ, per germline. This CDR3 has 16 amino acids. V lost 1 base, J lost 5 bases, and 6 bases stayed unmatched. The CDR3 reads CASSLLASGETGELFF. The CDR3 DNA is TGCGCCAGCAGCTTGTTGGCTAGCGGGGAAACCGGGGAGCTGTTTTTT.

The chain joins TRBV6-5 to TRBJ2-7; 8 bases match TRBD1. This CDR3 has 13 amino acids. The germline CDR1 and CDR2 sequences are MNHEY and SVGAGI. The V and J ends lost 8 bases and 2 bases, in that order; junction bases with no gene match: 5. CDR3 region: CASAKTGAYEQYV. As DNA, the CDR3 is TGTGCCAGCGCAAAGACAGGGGCCTACGAGCAGTACGTC.

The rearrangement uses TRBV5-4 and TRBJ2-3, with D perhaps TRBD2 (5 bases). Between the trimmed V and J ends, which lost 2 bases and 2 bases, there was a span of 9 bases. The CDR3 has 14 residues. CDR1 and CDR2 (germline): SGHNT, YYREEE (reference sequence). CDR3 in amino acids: CASSLDYHTDTQYF. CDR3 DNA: TGTGCCAGCAGCTTAGACTATCACACAGATACGCAGTATTTT.

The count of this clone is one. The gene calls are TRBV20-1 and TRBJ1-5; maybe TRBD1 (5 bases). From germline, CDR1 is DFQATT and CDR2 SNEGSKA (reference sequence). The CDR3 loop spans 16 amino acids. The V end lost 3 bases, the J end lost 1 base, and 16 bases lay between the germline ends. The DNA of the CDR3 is TGCAGTGCTAGTTCCCTGTCGCAGGGCAGCAATCAGCCCCAGCATTTT. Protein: CSASSLSQGSNQPQHF.

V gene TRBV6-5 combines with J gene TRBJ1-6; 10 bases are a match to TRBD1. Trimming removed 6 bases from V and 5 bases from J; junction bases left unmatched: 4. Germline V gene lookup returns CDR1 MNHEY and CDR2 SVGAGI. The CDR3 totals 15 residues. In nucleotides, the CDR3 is TGTGCCAGCAGAAGACAGGGGGCTGATAATTCACCCCTCCACTTT. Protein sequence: CASRRQGADNSPLHF.

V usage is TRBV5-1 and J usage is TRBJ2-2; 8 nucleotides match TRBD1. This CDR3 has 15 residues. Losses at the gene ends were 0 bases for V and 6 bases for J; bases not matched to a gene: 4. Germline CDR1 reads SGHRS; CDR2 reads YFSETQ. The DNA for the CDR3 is TGCGCCAGCAGCTTGGCCTCGGACAGGGCCGGGGAGCTGTTTTTT. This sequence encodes CASSLASDRAGELFF. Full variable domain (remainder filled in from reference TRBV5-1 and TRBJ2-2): KAGVTQTPRYLIKTRGQQVTLSCSPISGHRSVSWYQQTPGQGLQFLFEYFSETQRNKGNFPGRFSGRQFSNSRSEMNVSTLELGDSALYLCASSLASDRAGELFFGEGSRLTVL.

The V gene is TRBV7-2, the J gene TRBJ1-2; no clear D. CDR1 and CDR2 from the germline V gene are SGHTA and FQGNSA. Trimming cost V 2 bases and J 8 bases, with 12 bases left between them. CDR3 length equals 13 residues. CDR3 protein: CASSLHRVMGYTF. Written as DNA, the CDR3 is TGTGCCAGCAGCTTACACCGGGTTATGGGCTACACCTTC.

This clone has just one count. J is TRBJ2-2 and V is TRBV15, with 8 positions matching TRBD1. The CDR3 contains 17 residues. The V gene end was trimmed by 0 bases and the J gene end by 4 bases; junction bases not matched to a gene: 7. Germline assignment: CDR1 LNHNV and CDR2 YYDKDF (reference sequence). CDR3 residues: CATSRDPGQGSTGELFF. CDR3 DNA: TGTGCCACCAGCAGAGATCCCGGACAGGGATCCACCGGGGAGCTGTTTTTT.